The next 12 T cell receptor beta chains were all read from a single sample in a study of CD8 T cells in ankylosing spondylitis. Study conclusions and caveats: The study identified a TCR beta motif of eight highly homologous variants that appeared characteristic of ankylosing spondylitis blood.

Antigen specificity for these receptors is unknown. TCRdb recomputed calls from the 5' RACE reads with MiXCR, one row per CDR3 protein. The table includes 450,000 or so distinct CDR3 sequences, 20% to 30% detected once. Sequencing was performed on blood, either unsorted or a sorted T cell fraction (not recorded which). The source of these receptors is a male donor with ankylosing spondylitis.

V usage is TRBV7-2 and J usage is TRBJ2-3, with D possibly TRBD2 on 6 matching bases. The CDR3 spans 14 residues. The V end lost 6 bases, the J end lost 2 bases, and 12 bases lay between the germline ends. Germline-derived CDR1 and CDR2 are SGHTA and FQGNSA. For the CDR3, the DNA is TGTGCCAGCAGACCGACTAGGAACACAGATACGCAGTATTTT. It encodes CASRPTRNTDTQYF.

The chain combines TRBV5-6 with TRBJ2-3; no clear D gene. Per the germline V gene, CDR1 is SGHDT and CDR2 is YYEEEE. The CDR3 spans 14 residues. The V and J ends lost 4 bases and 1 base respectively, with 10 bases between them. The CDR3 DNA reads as TGTGCCAGCAGCCCCCCTGCAGGCACAGATACGCAGTATTTT. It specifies CASSPPAGTDTQYF.

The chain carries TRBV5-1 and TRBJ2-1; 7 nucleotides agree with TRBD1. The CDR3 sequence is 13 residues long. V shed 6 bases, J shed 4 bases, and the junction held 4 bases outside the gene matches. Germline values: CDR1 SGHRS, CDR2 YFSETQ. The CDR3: CASTPDRYNEQFF. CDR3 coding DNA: TGCGCCAGCACCCCGGACAGGTACAATGAGCAGTTCTTC.

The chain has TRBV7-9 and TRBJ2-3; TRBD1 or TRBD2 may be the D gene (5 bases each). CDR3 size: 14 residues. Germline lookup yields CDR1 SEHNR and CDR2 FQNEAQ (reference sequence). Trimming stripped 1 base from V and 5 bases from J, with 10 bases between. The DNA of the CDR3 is TGTGCCAGCAGCTTAGGGGACGTCGGAGATACGCAGTATTTT. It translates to CASSLGDVGDTQYF.

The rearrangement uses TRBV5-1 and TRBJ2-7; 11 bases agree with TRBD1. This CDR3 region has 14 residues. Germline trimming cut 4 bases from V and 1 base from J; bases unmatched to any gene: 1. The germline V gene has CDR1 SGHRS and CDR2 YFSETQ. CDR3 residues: CASSRDRGSYEQYV. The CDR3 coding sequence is TGCGCCAGCAGCAGGGACAGGGGGTCCTACGAGCAGTACGTC.

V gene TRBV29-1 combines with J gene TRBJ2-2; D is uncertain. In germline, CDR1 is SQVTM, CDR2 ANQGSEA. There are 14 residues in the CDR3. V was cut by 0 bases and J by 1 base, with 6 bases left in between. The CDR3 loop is CSVEDPRNTGELFF. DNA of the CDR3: TGCAGCGTTGAAGATCCCAGGAACACCGGGGAGCTGTTTTTT.

The CDR3 coding sequence is TGTGCCAGCAGCTTAGGCCACGGGACAGGGGGCTATGGCTACACCTTC. Encoded protein: CASSLGHGTGGYGYTF. The genes are TRBV7-2 and TRBJ1-2, with 11 bases matching TRBD1. The germline V gene has CDR1 SGHTA and CDR2 FQGNSA. This CDR3 region has 16 residues. The V gene end was trimmed by 1 base and the J gene end by 4 bases; junction bases not matched to a gene: 5.

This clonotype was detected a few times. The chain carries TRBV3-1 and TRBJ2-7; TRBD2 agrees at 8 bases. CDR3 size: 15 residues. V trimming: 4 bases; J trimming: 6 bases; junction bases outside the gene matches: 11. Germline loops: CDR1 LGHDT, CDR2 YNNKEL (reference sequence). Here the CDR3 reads CASSRPGSGNSEQYF. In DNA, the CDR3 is TGTGCCAGCAGCCGCCCGGGTAGCGGGAACTCCGAGCAGTACTTC.

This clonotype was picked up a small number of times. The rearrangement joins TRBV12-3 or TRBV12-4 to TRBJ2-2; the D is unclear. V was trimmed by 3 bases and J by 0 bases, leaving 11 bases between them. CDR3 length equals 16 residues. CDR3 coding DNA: TGTGCCAGCAGTTTCAATCCGGGCCCGAACACCGGGGAGCTGTTTTTT. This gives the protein CASSFNPGPNTGELFF.

The CDR3 reads CASSFLSTEAFF. The CDR3 DNA is TGTGCCAGCAGCTTTCTGAGTACTGAAGCTTTCTTT. This chain connects TRBV11-3 to TRBJ1-1; D gene uncertain. Trimming took 3 bases from V and 5 from J, leaving 7 bases between them. The CDR3 sequence is 12 residues long. The germline V gene has CDR1 SGHNT and CDR2 YENEEA.

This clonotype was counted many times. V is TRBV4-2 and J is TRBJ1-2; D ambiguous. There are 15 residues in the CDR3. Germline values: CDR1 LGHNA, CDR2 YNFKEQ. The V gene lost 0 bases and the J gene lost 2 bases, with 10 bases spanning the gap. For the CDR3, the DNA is TGTGCCAGCAGCCAAGATCTAAGGCAGAACTATGGCTACACCTTC. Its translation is CASSQDLRQNYGYTF.

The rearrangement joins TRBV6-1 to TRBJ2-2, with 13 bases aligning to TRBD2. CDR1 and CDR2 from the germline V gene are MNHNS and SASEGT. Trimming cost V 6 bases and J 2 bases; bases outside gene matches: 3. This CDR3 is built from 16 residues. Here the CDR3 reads CASRGLAGLNTGELFF. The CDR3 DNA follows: TGTGCCAGCAGGGGACTAGCGGGGCTCAACACCGGGGAGCTGTTTTTT.